This is a list of T cell receptor beta chains from one sample in a study of Ad26.COV2.S vaccination and SARS-CoV-2 variants. Measured with immunoSEQ multiplex PCR; TCRdb has only the in-frame clones, and not every one. Of 350,000 to 600,000 clones listed, roughly nine tenths are singletons. This sample comprised peripheral blood, obtained in a trial of Ad26.COV2.S vaccine versus placebo. Receptor source: a person aged 18-60 years who received the Ad26.COV2.S COVID-19 vaccine or a placebo. CDR3s include the opening cysteine and the closing phenylalanine or tryptophan. The D gene is left open where the match is weak. Expanded clones are given a class, and other clones once, few, many or no size at all.

>NA|13|TRBV29-1|TRBD1|TRBJ1-4
CSAGQGRDEKLFF
TGCAGCGCTGGACAGGGCAGAGACGAAAAACTGTTTTTT
>NA|15|TRBV15|TRBD1|TRBJ1-1
CATSSLPTGDTEAFF
TGTGCCACCAGCTCCTTACCGACAGGGGACACTGAAGCTTTCTTT
>NA|15|TRBV4-3|NA|TRBJ1-4
CASSQDGREDEKLFF
TGCGCCAGCAGCCAAGACGGCAGGGAGGATGAAAAACTGTTTTTT
>NA|15|TRBV25-1|NA|TRBJ1-2
CASSSAGPRGYGYTF
TGTGCCAGCAGTTCGGCCGGGCCCCGTGGCTATGGCTACACCTTC
>NA|13|TRBV12-3/TRBV12-4|NA|TRBJ1-5
CASSSRENQPQHF
TGTGCCAGCAGTTCAAGGGAAAATCAGCCCCAGCATTTT
>NA|15|TRBV4-2|NA|TRBJ1-6
CASSQQGRLLSPLHF
TGTGCCAGCAGCCAACAGGGGAGGCTTCTTTCACCCCTCCACTTT
>NA|15|TRBV19|TRBD1|TRBJ2-4
CASSTSVTGGNIQYF
TGTGCCAGTAGTACTAGCGTGACAGGGGGAAACATTCAGTACTTC
>NA|14|TRBV10-2|TRBD1|TRBJ1-4
CASSDGTGVEKLFF
TGCGCCAGCAGTGATGGGACAGGGGTTGAAAAACTGTTTTTT
>once|15|TRBV5-5|NA|TRBJ1-4
CASSSLGTTNEKLFF
TGTGCCAGCAGCTCCCTCGGGACAACAAATGAAAAACTGTTTTTT
>NA|15|TRBV30|TRBD1|TRBJ2-7
CAWTPGQETSYEQYF
TGTGCCTGGACCCCGGGACAGGAAACCTCCTACGAGCAGTACTTC
>NA|17|TRBV30|NA|TRBJ2-1
CAWSLLLDRGADNEQFF
TGTGCCTGGAGTCTCCTCCTTGACAGAGGAGCCGACAATGAGCAGTTCTTC
>NA|13|TRBV7-3|NA|TRBJ1-1
CASSLNSNTEAFF
TGTGCCAGCAGCTTAAACAGCAACACTGAAGCTTTCTTT
>NA|19|TRBV7-9|TRBD1|TRBJ2-3
CAVGGTGDFRPGPTDTQYF
TGTGCGGTGGGGGGGACAGGGGATTTCAGACCAGGACCCACAGATACGCAGTATTTT
>NA|15|TRBV6-5|TRBD1|TRBJ1-1
CASSYSVRGDTEAFF
TGTGCCAGCAGTTACTCTGTCAGGGGGGACACTGAAGCTTTCTTT
>NA|15|TRBV19|TRBD1|TRBJ1-4
CASSPEQGAGEKLFF
TGTGCCAGTAGTCCTGAACAGGGGGCAGGCGAAAAACTGTTTTTT
>NA|12|TRBV12-3/TRBV12-4|NA|TRBJ2-5
CASSRGQETQYF
TGTGCCAGCAGCCGGGGCCAAGAGACCCAGTACTTC
>NA|16|TRBV24-1|NA|TRBJ2-3
CATSDLRRGLPDTQYF
TGTGCCACCAGTGATTTGCGCAGGGGCCTCCCAGATACGCAGTATTTT
>NA|19|TRBV18|NA|TRBJ2-3
CASSPLPPLSGLGTDTQYF
TGTGCCAGCTCACCTCTCCCCCCACTCTCAGGGCTGGGAACAGATACGCAGTATTTT